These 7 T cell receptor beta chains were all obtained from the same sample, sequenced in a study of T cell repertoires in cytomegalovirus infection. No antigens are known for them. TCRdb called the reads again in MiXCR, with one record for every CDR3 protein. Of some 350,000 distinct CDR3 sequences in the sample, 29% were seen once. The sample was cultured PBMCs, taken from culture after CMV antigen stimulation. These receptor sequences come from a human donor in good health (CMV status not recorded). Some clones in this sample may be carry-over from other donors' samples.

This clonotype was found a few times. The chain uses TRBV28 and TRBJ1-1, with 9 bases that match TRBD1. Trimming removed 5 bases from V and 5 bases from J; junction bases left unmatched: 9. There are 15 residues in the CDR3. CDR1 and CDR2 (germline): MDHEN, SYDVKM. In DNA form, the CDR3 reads TGTGCCAGCAGTCCCAGGGGACAGGGTGGGACTGAAGCTTTCTTT. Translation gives CASSPRGQGGTEAFF.

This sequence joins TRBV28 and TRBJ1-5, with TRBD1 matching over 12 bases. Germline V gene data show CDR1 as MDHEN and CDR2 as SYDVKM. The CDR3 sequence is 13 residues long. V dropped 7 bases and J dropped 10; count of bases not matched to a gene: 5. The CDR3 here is CASTKGQGAPQHF. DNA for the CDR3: TGTGCCAGCACCAAGGGACAGGGGGCTCCCCAGCATTTT. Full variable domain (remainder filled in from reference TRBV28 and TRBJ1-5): DVKVTQSSRYLVKRTGEKVFLECVQDMDHENMFWYRQDPGLGLRLIYFSYDVKMKEKGDIPEGYSVSREKKERFSLILESASTNQTSMYLCASTKGQGAPQHFGDGTRLSIL.

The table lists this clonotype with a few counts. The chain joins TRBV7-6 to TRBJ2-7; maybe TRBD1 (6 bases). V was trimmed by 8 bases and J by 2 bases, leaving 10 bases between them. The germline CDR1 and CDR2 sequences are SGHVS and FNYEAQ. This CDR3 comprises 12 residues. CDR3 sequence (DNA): TGTGCCAGCTCGGACAGTACCTACGAGCAGTACTTC. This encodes CASSDSTYEQYF.

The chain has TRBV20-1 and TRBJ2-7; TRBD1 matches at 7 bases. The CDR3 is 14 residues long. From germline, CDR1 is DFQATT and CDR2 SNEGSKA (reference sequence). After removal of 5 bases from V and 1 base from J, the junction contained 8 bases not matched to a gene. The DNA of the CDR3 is TGCAGTGCTCTTCTGGGGACAGCGTCCTACGAGCAGTACTTC. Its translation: CSALLGTASYEQYF.

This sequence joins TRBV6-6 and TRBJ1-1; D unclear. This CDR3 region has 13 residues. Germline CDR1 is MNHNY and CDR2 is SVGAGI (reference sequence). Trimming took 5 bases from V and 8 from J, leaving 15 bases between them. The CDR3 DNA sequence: TGTGCCAGCAGTGGCTCTCGAGAGGGAGAAGCTTTCTTT. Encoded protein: CASSGSREGEAFF.

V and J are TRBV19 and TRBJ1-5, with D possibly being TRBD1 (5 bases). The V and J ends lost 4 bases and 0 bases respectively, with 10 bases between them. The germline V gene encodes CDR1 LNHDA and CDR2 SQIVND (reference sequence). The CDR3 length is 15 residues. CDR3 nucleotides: TGTGCCAGTAGTAGGAGTAGGGGTAGCAATCAGCCCCAGCATTTT. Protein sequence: CASSRSRGSNQPQHF.

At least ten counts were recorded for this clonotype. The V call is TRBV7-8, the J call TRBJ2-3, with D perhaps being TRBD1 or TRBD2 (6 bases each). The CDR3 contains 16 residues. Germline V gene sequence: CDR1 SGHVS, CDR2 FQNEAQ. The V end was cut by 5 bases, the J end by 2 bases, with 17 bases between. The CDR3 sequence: CASSGGGTASTDTQYF. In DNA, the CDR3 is TGTGCCAGCAGCGGAGGGGGGACCGCATCCACAGATACGCAGTATTTT. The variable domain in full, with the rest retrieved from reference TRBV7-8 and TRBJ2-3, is GAGVSQSPRYKVAKRGQDVALRCDPISGHVSLFWYQQALGQGPEFLTYFQNEAQLDKSGLPSDRFFAERPEGSVSTLKIQRTQQEDSAVYLCASSGGGTASTDTQYFGPGTRLTVL.